The clone carrying this T cell receptor beta chain appeared a single time. The antigen is unknown. Clones were sequenced by immunoSEQ multiplex PCR, and TCRdb holds only the in-frame ones, with some missing. The table has about 10,000 clones, about 73% seen once. These data are taken from a study of CD4+ T cells in melanoma. Study findings and constraints: In melanoma, neoantigen-specific CD4+ T cells reportedly differed in differentiation state. CD8+ T cell, macrophage and B cell function reportedly correlated with neoantigen-specific CD4+ T cells.

V lost 5 bases and J lost 2, with 7 bases in between. The CDR3 has 14 residues. CDR1 is LNHDA, CDR2 SQIVND, per germline (reference sequence). The origin of this receptor is a human donor with melanoma. V and J are TRBV19 and TRBJ1-6; no clear D gene. The sample was cells from a culture (not recorded whether cultured in vitro). The CDR3 sequence is CASSLKAYNSPLHF. The CDR3 bases are TGTGCCAGTAGTCTCAAGGCCTATAATTCACCCCTCCACTTT.